According to its frequency, the clone carrying this T cell receptor beta chain is medium-sized. Antigen specificity is unknown. The data belong to a study of human CD8 memory T cell subsets. Germline V gene data show CDR1 as MNHEY and CDR2 as SMNVEV (reference sequence). The CDR3 covers 13 residues. The authors defined TPEX cells as CCR7+ PD-1+ TIGIT+ early memory CD8+ T cells carrying exhausted-like traits. Total CD8+ T cells underwent enrichment via negative magnetic separation. The authors obtained RNA from duplicate vials, each holding some 140,000 sorted CD8+ T cells, for every subset. Whole-study results and caveats: For this study, sequencing was restricted to the T cell receptor beta chains only. Similar levels of high diversity, measured as normalized Shannon-Wiener diversity, were found in stem-like memory and precursor exhausted T cells, which was not the case for effector memory cells.

Generation of TCR beta libraries used UMI-labeled 5' RACE. From the 5' RACE reads, TCRdb lists one entry per CDR3 protein and no DNA. The table gives roughly 5,000 distinct CDR3 sequences; the top ten clones make up about 17% of it. V is TRBV27 and J is TRBJ1-1. Input material: CD8+ T cells from PBMCs. The TCR originated in a human donor in good health. The CDR3 reads CASSYAGATEAFF.